Shown below are 22 T cell receptor beta chains from a single sample sequenced in a study of post-analysis software for immune sequencing data. Whole-study results and caveats: Roughly five TRBV segments were more frequent in patients than controls; TRBV5-6, TRBV5-1 and TRBV20-1 belonged to this group.

Each TCR beta cDNA library carried unique molecular identifiers. One entry per CDR3 protein results from TCRdb running MiXCR on the PCR reads. The data hold about 190,000 distinct CDR3 sequences, with around 30% observed a single time. Their specific antigens are unknown. Sequencing used blood. The receptors come from a girl under 18 with multiple sclerosis.

The chain employs TRBV5-6 and TRBJ2-3, with 8 bases identical to TRBD2. CDR3 length equals 15 residues. Germline CDR1 and CDR2: SGHDT and YYEEEE. V shed 3 bases and J 4 bases; nucleotides not matched to a gene: 7. The CDR3 DNA is TGTGCCAGCAGCTCTCGGGGGGGCCTCGCAGATACGCAGTATTTT. Residues: CASSSRGGLADTQYF. The full variable domain, with the rest looked up from reference TRBV5-6 and TRBJ2-3, is DAGVTQSPTHLIKTRGQQVTLRCSPKSGHDTVSWYQQALGQGPQFIFQYYEEEERQRGNFPDRFSGHQFPNYSSELNVNALLLGDSALYLCASSSRGGLADTQYFGPGTRLTVL.

This chain joins TRBV19 and TRBJ2-7; 7 positions match TRBD1. V was clipped by 3 bases and J by 2 bases; unmatched bases: 7. CDR3 length: 15 amino acids. Germline CDR1 LNHDA, CDR2 SQIVND (reference sequence). This chain's CDR3 is CASSMLQGQTYEQYF. As DNA, the CDR3 is TGTGCCAGTAGTATGTTGCAGGGACAGACCTACGAGCAGTACTTC.

The V call is TRBV7-6, the J call TRBJ2-3; no firm D call. The V and J ends lost 5 bases and 0 bases respectively, with 6 bases between them. The germline V gene has CDR1 SGHVS and CDR2 FNYEAQ. The CDR3 sequence is 13 residues long. The CDR3, as DNA: TGTGCCAGCAGCCCCCTCAGCACAGATACGCAGTATTTT. It encodes CASSPLSTDTQYF.

There are many counts of this clonotype. The rearrangement joins TRBV5-1 to TRBJ2-3; the D gene could be TRBD1 or TRBD2 (5 bases each). CDR1 is SGHRS and CDR2 is YFSETQ in the germline V gene. V was trimmed by 0 bases and J by 1 base, leaving 15 bases between them. The CDR3 has 17 amino acids. CDR3 region: CASSLARDDWGTDTQYF. CDR3 bases: TGCGCCAGCAGCTTGGCCAGGGACGATTGGGGCACAGATACGCAGTATTTT. The full variable domain, rest sourced from reference TRBV5-1 and TRBJ2-3, is KAGVTQTPRYLIKTRGQQVTLSCSPISGHRSVSWYQQTPGQGLQFLFEYFSETQRNKGNFPGRFSGRQFSNSRSEMNVSTLELGDSALYLCASSLARDDWGTDTQYFGPGTRLTVL.

This chain uses TRBV19 with TRBJ2-4; possible D gene TRBD2, 5 bases. The CDR3 consists of 11 residues. Germline V lookup: CDR1 LNHDA, CDR2 SQIVND (reference sequence). Deletions cut 4 bases from V and 12 bases from J, with 10 bases between. As DNA, the CDR3 is TGTGCCAGTAGTAAAGGCGGGCGTCAGTACTTC. It encodes CASSKGGRQYF.

On this clonotype: This could be a read error, since a much larger clone is one nucleotide away. The chain has TRBV20-1 and TRBJ2-3; the D gene is possibly TRBD1 (5 bases). Trimming removed 3 bases at V and 4 bases at J, with 11 bases between. The CDR3 has 13 amino acids. Germline V gene sequence: CDR1 DFQATT, CDR2 SNEGSKA (reference sequence). DNA for the CDR3: TGCAGTGCTAGGTCTTACAGGTCAGATACGCAGTATTTT. As protein: CSARSYRSDTQYF.

This clonotype was seen a handful of times. The chain joins TRBV6-1 to TRBJ2-4; possibly TRBD1 for D (6 bases). The J call is uncertain, as TRBJ2-7 better fits the DNA end. This CDR3 has 14 amino acids. CDR1 MNHNS and CDR2 SASEGT come from the germline V gene. The CDR3 protein is CASSGQGSSYEQYF. CDR3 bases: TGTGCCAGCAGTGGTCAGGGGAGCTCCTACGAGCAGTACTTC.

This clonotype has a count of ten or more. The chain employs TRBV7-2 and TRBJ2-5; D may correspond to TRBD1 or TRBD2 (5 bases each). The CDR3 has 14 residues. Germline V gives CDR1 SGHTA, CDR2 FQGNSA. Trimming removed 3 bases at V and 5 bases at J, with 13 bases between. The CDR3 region is CASSFSGLGETQYF. The CDR3 DNA reads TGTGCCAGCAGCTTCTCGGGGCTGGGGGAGACCCAGTACTTC.

This clonotype occurred many times. This rearrangement joins TRBV6-1 to TRBJ2-1; 8 nucleotides match TRBD2. Trimming at V came to 8 bases and at J to 9 bases, leaving 12 bases not matched to a gene. The CDR3 consists of 14 residues. Germline-derived CDR1 and CDR2 are MNHNS and SASEGT. The CDR3 nucleotides read TGTGCCAGCCCGGATCCCTATCGGGGGGGTGAGCAGTTCTTC. Translated: CASPDPYRGGEQFF.

This clonotype appeared once. The chain has TRBV12-3 or TRBV12-4 and TRBJ1-1, with 7 bases aligning to TRBD1. Unmatched junction bases numbered 9, after V lost 4 bases and J lost 4 bases. The length of the CDR3 is 15 residues. CDR3 sequence (DNA): TGTGCCAGCAGTTCCCCAGGGGGGGGAGGCACTGAAGCTTTCTTT. Translated, it gives CASSSPGGGGTEAFF.

The sample holds many counts of this clonotype. The chain joins TRBV15 to TRBJ1-2; perhaps TRBD1 as D (5 bases). The CDR3 has 15 residues. Trimming cost V 3 bases and J 3 bases, with 14 bases left between them. Germline CDR1 LNHNV, CDR2 YYDKDF (reference sequence). The CDR3 spells CATSSPHRGDYGYTF. DNA of the CDR3: TGTGCCACCAGCAGCCCCCATCGGGGCGACTATGGCTACACCTTC.

This clonotype showed up just a few times. The V call is TRBV29-1, the J call TRBJ2-3; D is ambiguous. Trimming shortened V by 3 bases and J by 0 bases, and 4 bases separated the two germline ends. The germline V gene has CDR1 SQVTM and CDR2 ANQGSEA. The CDR3 sequence is 12 residues long. The CDR3 sequence: CSVDRSTDTQYF. CDR3 bases: TGCAGCGTTGACAGGAGCACAGATACGCAGTATTTT.

This clonotype was observed many times. CDR3 DNA: TGTGCCATCAGCCCCGGGGGATCCACAGATACGCAGTATTTT. This translates into CAISPGGSTDTQYF. The chain has TRBV10-3 and TRBJ2-3; tentative D call: TRBD2 (6 bases). Germline values: CDR1 ENHRY, CDR2 SYGVKD. Between the trimmed V and J ends, which lost 6 bases and 2 bases, there was a span of 12 bases. The CDR3 loop spans 14 amino acids.

Remarks on this clonotype: This may come from a read error, since a much larger clone is one base off. J is TRBJ2-3 and V is TRBV12-3 or TRBV12-4; no clear D gene. V shed 1 base and J shed 2 bases, with 16 bases lying between them. This CDR3 has 17 amino acids. CDR3 nucleotide sequence: TGTGCCAGCAGTTTAGGGACGACTGGCGGAGACACAGATACGCAGTATTTT. Protein sequence: CASSLGTTGGDTDTQYF.

This clonotype appeared many times. The gene calls are TRBV4-1 and TRBJ2-7; weak D call: TRBD1 (5 bases). The CDR3 sequence is 15 residues long. Germline values: CDR1 MGHRA, CDR2 YSYEKL. Trimming shortened V by 0 bases and J by 3 bases, and 12 bases separated the two germline ends. CDR3 sequence (DNA): TGCGCCAGCAGCCAAGATCAGATAGGACACTACGAGCAGTACTTC. As protein: CASSQDQIGHYEQYF.

The chain uses TRBV28 and TRBJ1-4; D is unclear. Per the germline V gene, CDR1 is MDHEN and CDR2 is SYDVKM. The CDR3 totals 13 residues. V was pared by 4 bases and J by 5 bases, with 8 bases between. This CDR3 reads CASSSFLNEKLFF. The CDR3, as DNA: TGTGCCAGCAGTTCCTTCTTGAATGAAAAACTGTTTTTT. Using reference TRBV28 and TRBJ1-4 for the parts outside the CDR3, the full variable domain is DVKVTQSSRYLVKRTGEKVFLECVQDMDHENMFWYRQDPGLGLRLIYFSYDVKMKEKGDIPEGYSVSREKKERFSLILESASTNQTSMYLCASSSFLNEKLFFGSGTQLSVL.

This rearrangement joins TRBV20-1 to TRBJ2-5, with D possibly called TRBD1 or TRBD2 (5 bases each). The J call may not be correct, given that the DNA end is closer to TRBJ2-7. Germline V lookup: CDR1 DFQATT, CDR2 SNEGSKA (reference sequence). This CDR3 region has 13 residues. CDR3 sequence (DNA): TGCAGTGCTAGGGCCTGGGGGTGCTACGAGCAGTACTTC. This encodes CSARAWGCYEQYF.

The CDR3 bases are TGTGCCAGCAGCGTAGATGGGGACTTAGATACGCAGTATTTT. Its translation is CASSVDGDLDTQYF. V and J are TRBV9 and TRBJ2-3; perhaps TRBD2 as D (6 bases). Per germline, CDR1 SGDLS and CDR2 YYNGEE. The CDR3 is 14 amino acids. Trimming removed 0 bases from V and 5 bases from J, with 10 bases in between.

This clonotype was seen at least ten times. The chain couples TRBV29-1 to TRBJ2-1; the D gene is possibly TRBD1 (5 bases). Trimming took off 7 bases at V and 2 bases at J, with 15 bases between the two ends. Per germline, CDR1 SQVTM and CDR2 ANQGSEA. The CDR3 spans 14 residues. The DNA of the CDR3 is TGCAGCGGCAGATCAGGGATACCCTACAATGAGCAGTTCTTC. Translation gives CSGRSGIPYNEQFF.

In this sample, this clonotype turned up many times. This sequence joins TRBV5-1 and TRBJ2-5, with D unclear. With the DNA end fitting TRBJ2-7 better, the J assignment may be wrong. From germline, CDR1 is SGHRS and CDR2 YFSETQ. The CDR3 has 14 residues. DNA for the CDR3: TGCGCCAGCAGCGCGGCGGCCCAAAACTACGAGCAGTACTTC. It codes for CASSAAAQNYEQYF.

The table lists this clonotype with many counts. The chain employs TRBV5-1 and TRBJ2-7, with 7 positions matching TRBD1. CDR3 length: 14 residues. With 5 bases clipped from V and 2 bases from J, the junction kept 7 bases outside the gene matches. CDR1 is SGHRS and CDR2 is YFSETQ in the germline V gene. The DNA for the CDR3 is TGCGCCAGCAGGAGAGACAGGGTTCCCTACGAGCAGTACTTC. It yields the protein CASRRDRVPYEQYF.

This clonotype was seen repeatedly, ten times or more. The chain uses TRBV20-1 and TRBJ1-2; D is uncertain. This CDR3 has 13 residues. Germline V lookup: CDR1 DFQATT, CDR2 SNEGSKA (reference sequence). Deletions cut 6 bases from V and 2 bases from J, with 13 bases between. CDR3 amino acids: CSARLMENYGYTF. The CDR3 DNA is TGCAGTGCCAGGCTTATGGAGAACTATGGCTACACCTTC.